The clone carrying this T cell receptor beta chain was seen just once. Sequenced by immunoSEQ multiplex PCR; TCRdb stores in-frame clones only, minus some. The table includes about 140,000 clones, about 89% detected once. V lost 0 bases, J lost 4 bases, and 15 bases stayed unmatched. Germline values: CDR1 MNHEY, CDR2 SVGEGT. This CDR3 contains 21 residues. This specimen comes from a study of control samples from healthy donors and cancer patients. The chain links TRBV6-2 or TRBV6-3 to TRBJ2-5, with 15 bases fitting TRBD2. This receptor was taken from a young man in good health. The sample comprised blood. CDR3 loop: CASSYSGWDWTSGGAGETQYF. The CDR3 coding sequence is TGTGCCAGCAGTTACTCAGGATGGGATTGGACTAGCGGGGGGGCCGGAGAGACCCAGTACTTC.